This TCR beta chain derives from a study of shared clonotypes between healthy human individuals. The CDR3 extends over 19 amino acids. The V and J ends lost 1 base and 4 bases, in that order; junction bases with no gene match: 17. Germline V CDR1 and CDR2: SEHNR, FQNEAQ (reference sequence). Sequencing used immunoSEQ multiplex PCR; TCRdb keeps in-frame clones, though not all of them. The profile covers some 2,500,000 clones, with 85% to 95% appearing a single time and 0.37% taken by the ten largest. Sequencing input: naive CD4+ T cells from PBMCs. Subset meaning: CD45RA+ positively selected. The rearrangement joins TRBV7-9 to TRBJ2-7; TRBD1 matches 9 bases. The receptor comes from a man between 18 and 35 years old in good health. Some clones in this sample may be carry-over from other donors' samples. DNA for the CDR3: TGTGCCAGCAGCTTAGGCGGATCCGGGACAGGGAAGGGGGCTTACGAGCAGTACTTC. This translates into CASSLGGSGTGKGAYEQYF.